These 29 T cell receptor beta chains were sequenced from one sample in a study of cytomegalovirus exposure and HLA in healthy donors. This PCR relied on a set of 60 Vbeta primers and 13 Jbeta primers. Repertoires were generated with immunoSEQ multiplex PCR, while TCRdb's copy carries only in-frame clones and drops some. The sample contains 93,000 or so clones, 70% to 90% of which appear only once. Sequencing was performed on PBMCs. These receptors all stem from a woman aged 18-29 years in good health and CMV-seropositive.

This clone appeared a single time. V is TRBV10-3 and J is TRBJ1-5; 8 bases align to TRBD1. The V and J ends lost 3 bases and 2 bases, in that order; junction bases with no gene match: 6. This CDR3 has 16 amino acids. Germline CDR1 reads ENHRY; CDR2 reads SYGVKD. DNA for the CDR3: TGTGCCATCAGTGACTGGGAGGACAGGGGCAATCAGCCCCAGCATTTT. This encodes CAISDWEDRGNQPQHF.

The chain employs TRBV2 and TRBJ1-1; D perhaps matches TRBD1 (5 bases). V lost 11 bases to trimming and J lost 1 base, with 14 bases between them. The length of the CDR3 is 13 residues. Looked up from germline, CDR1 is SNHLY and CDR2 is FYNNEI. The CDR3 nucleotides read TGTGCCGGGCAGGGCACTCCGAACACTGAAGCTTTCTTT. Its protein product is CAGQGTPNTEAFF.

The chain recombines TRBV4-2 with TRBJ2-3; possibly TRBD2 for D (7 bases). Germline assignment: CDR1 LGHNA and CDR2 YNFKEQ. V was clipped by 4 bases and J by 4 bases, with 21 bases between them. This CDR3 region has 17 residues. The CDR3 is CASSRGGSRGASDTQYF. CDR3 DNA: TGTGCCAGCAGCCGAGGGGGTAGCCGGGGGGCCTCAGATACGCAGTATTTT.

This chain joins TRBV28 and TRBJ2-7; TRBD1 matches 7 bases. This CDR3 is built from 13 residues. The germline CDR1 and CDR2 sequences are MDHEN and SYDVKM. V lost 6 bases, J lost 4 bases, and 6 bases stayed unmatched. The CDR3: CASSPGQTYEQYF. In DNA, the CDR3 is TGTGCCAGCAGCCCGGGACAGACTTACGAGCAGTACTTC.

The chain recombines TRBV19 with TRBJ1-5; 7 bases match TRBD1. Germline assignment: CDR1 LNHDA and CDR2 SQIVND (reference sequence). J was trimmed by 3 bases and V by 6 bases; bases with no gene match: 11. This CDR3 spans 16 amino acids. CDR3: CASRTGKNFFNQPQHF. CDR3 DNA: TGTGCCAGTAGGACAGGGAAAAATTTTTTCAATCAGCCCCAGCATTTT.

This sequence joins TRBV4-1 and TRBJ2-5; the match to TRBD1 covers 7 bases. Germline-derived CDR1 and CDR2 are MGHRA and YSYEKL. The length of the CDR3 is 16 residues. J lost 5 bases, V lost 1 base, and 10 bases had no gene match. CDR3 residues: CASSQGDLQGPETQYF. The DNA of the CDR3 is TGCGCCAGCAGCCAAGGGGACCTACAGGGGCCGGAGACCCAGTACTTC.

The V call is TRBV29-1, the J call TRBJ2-1, with 14 bases lining up with TRBD2. In germline, CDR1 is SQVTM, CDR2 ANQGSEA. Trimming removed 5 bases from V and 5 bases from J; junction bases left unmatched: 11. The CDR3 has 17 amino acids. The CDR3 here is CSVPPGTSGSLDNEQFF. CDR3 DNA: TGCAGCGTTCCCCCCGGGACTAGCGGGAGTCTGGACAATGAGCAGTTCTTC.

This chain uses TRBV6-5 with TRBJ2-7, with D maybe TRBD2 (5 bases). V gave up 6 bases and J gave up 5 bases, with 14 bases separating them. The CDR3 length is 13 residues. The V gene's germline CDR1 is MNHEY and CDR2 SVGAGI. CDR3 nucleotide sequence: TGTGCCAGCAGCCTCGGACTTCTCAACGAGCAGTACTTC. It specifies CASSLGLLNEQYF.

The chain is built from TRBV10-2 and TRBJ2-1, with TRBD2 as a possible D gene (6 bases). The V end lost 5 bases, the J end lost 0 bases, and 17 bases lay between the germline ends. This CDR3 comprises 17 residues. In germline, CDR1 is WSHSY, CDR2 SAAADI. CDR3 nucleotide sequence: TGCGCCAGCAGTAACCCCTATCGGGGGAGCTCCTACAATGAGCAGTTCTTC. This encodes CASSNPYRGSSYNEQFF.

V gene TRBV28 combines with J gene TRBJ2-1; 7 nucleotides match TRBD2. CDR1 is MDHEN and CDR2 is SYDVKM in the germline V gene. V was pared by 5 bases and J by 0 bases, with 7 bases of the junction left unmatched. The CDR3 loop spans 16 amino acids. DNA of the CDR3: TGTGCCAGCAGTGCTTCTAGCGGCCGCTCCTACAATGAGCAGTTCTTC. The encoded protein is CASSASSGRSYNEQFF.

The gene calls are TRBV6-5 and TRBJ1-6; 9 nucleotides line up with TRBD1. Looked up from germline, CDR1 is MNHEY and CDR2 is SVGAGI. The J segment lost 0 bases and the V segment lost 10 bases, leaving 4 bases of the junction unmatched. This CDR3 contains 15 residues. DNA of the CDR3: TGTGCCACGGGACAGGGCTTCTCCTATAATTCACCCCTCCACTTT. As protein: CATGQGFSYNSPLHF.

The gene calls are TRBV5-6 and TRBJ2-3; the D gene is possibly TRBD2 (6 bases). Germline-derived CDR1 and CDR2 are SGHDT and YYEEEE. The germline V and J ends were trimmed by 2 bases and 0 bases, with 10 bases remaining between them. The CDR3 sequence is 15 residues long. CDR3 DNA: TGTGCCAGCAGCTTCCGGACTACTAGCACAGATACGCAGTATTTT. Residues: CASSFRTTSTDTQYF.

This chain connects TRBV27 to TRBJ2-7, with 8 bases lining up with TRBD1. V lost 6 bases and J lost 5; bases outside the gene matches: 6. Germline-derived CDR1 and CDR2 are MNHEY and SMNVEV (reference sequence). The CDR3 has 13 amino acids. The CDR3 DNA reads TGTGCCAGCAGGGAGACAGGGGCCCACGAGCAGTACTTC. Protein: CASRETGAHEQYF.

The chain has TRBV7-9 and TRBJ2-1, with 8 bases matching TRBD2. V gave up 1 base and J gave up 3 bases; unmatched junction bases: 2. The CDR3 spans 15 residues. Germline V lookup: CDR1 SEHNR, CDR2 FQNEAQ (reference sequence). The CDR3 nucleotides are TGTGCCAGCAGCTTAGGAGCGGGAGTCTACAATGAGCAGTTCTTC. Its protein is CASSLGAGVYNEQFF.

J is TRBJ1-6 and V is TRBV27, with a weak D call TRBD1 (5 bases). Trimming pared 3 bases from V and 7 bases from J, leaving 10 bases between. This CDR3 is 14 amino acids long. The germline gives CDR1 MNHEY, CDR2 SMNVEV (reference sequence). CDR3 sequence (DNA): TGTGCCAGCAGTTTTTTCCAGGGCAATTCACCCCTCCACTTT. Its translation is CASSFFQGNSPLHF.

The CDR3 DNA is TGCGCCAGCAGCCGAGGTAGAGGTTTCACCGGGGAGCTGTTTTTT. Its protein product is CASSRGRGFTGELFF. The V and J genes are TRBV5-1 and TRBJ2-2; D is uncertain. Trimming pared 4 bases from V and 4 bases from J, leaving 14 bases between. Looked up from germline, CDR1 is SGHRS and CDR2 is YFSETQ. The CDR3 is made up of 15 amino acids. The full variable domain, rest sourced from reference TRBV5-1 and TRBJ2-2, is KAGVTQTPRYLIKTRGQQVTLSCSPISGHRSVSWYQQTPGQGLQFLFEYFSETQRNKGNFPGRFSGRQFSNSRSEMNVSTLELGDSALYLCASSRGRGFTGELFFGEGSRLTVL.

The chain carries TRBV7-8 and TRBJ2-7; 10 bases match TRBD2. CDR3 length: 13 residues. Germline V gene lookup returns CDR1 SGHVS and CDR2 FQNEAQ. Trimming cost V 6 bases and J 2 bases; bases outside gene matches: 1. The CDR3 DNA reads as TGTGCCAGCAGACTAGCGGGGACCTACGAGCAGTACTTC. Protein sequence: CASRLAGTYEQYF.

V and J are TRBV25-1 and TRBJ2-1; D gene ambiguous. Trimming cost V 5 bases and J 8 bases, with 16 bases left between them. From germline, CDR1 is MGHDK and CDR2 SYGVNS. The CDR3 covers 14 residues. CDR3 DNA sequence: TGTGCCAGCAGTACATCGCCCCTCTCTGATGAGCAGTTCTTC. Protein sequence: CASSTSPLSDEQFF.

As DNA, the CDR3 is TGTGCCAGCAGCCAGGGGGCTTCCTATGGCTACACCTTC. Amino acids: CASSQGASYGYTF. The chain couples TRBV14 to TRBJ1-2; the D gene is possibly TRBD1 (6 bases). The CDR3 covers 13 residues. Germline-derived CDR1 and CDR2 are SGHDN and FVKESK. Trimming took 3 bases from V and 4 from J, leaving 9 bases between them.

This CDR3 reads CASSSRDFEIGELFF. The CDR3 region has the DNA TGTGCCAGCAGCTCGCGGGACTTCGAGATCGGGGAGCTGTTTTTT. The chain joins TRBV5-6 to TRBJ2-2; D may be TRBD2 (6 bases). Looked up from germline, CDR1 is SGHDT and CDR2 is YYEEEE. The CDR3 is made up of 15 amino acids. V was cut by 3 bases and J by 7 bases, with 16 bases left in between.

CDR3 nucleotides: TGCGCCAGCAGCCAATGGACAGGCAAGTACGAGCAGTACTTC. This sequence encodes CASSQWTGKYEQYF. The V gene is TRBV4-1, the J gene TRBJ2-7, with 7 bases identical to TRBD1. Germline V gene lookup returns CDR1 MGHRA and CDR2 YSYEKL. The trim removed 2 bases at V and 4 bases at J, leaving 5 bases unmatched. This CDR3 comprises 14 residues.

A few counts support this clone. The chain employs TRBV28 and TRBJ1-5; D gene ambiguous. This CDR3 has 13 residues. Germline assignment: CDR1 MDHEN and CDR2 SYDVKM. Trimming took 8 bases from V and 7 from J, leaving 15 bases between them. The CDR3 loop is CASWSASSQPQHF. As DNA, the CDR3 is TGTGCCAGCTGGTCCGCGAGTAGCCAGCCCCAGCATTTT.

The chain carries TRBV7-6 and TRBJ1-2, with 8 nucleotides matching TRBD1. The trim removed 1 base at V and 4 bases at J, leaving 2 bases unmatched. Per germline, CDR1 SGHVS and CDR2 FNYEAQ. The CDR3 spans 14 residues. The CDR3 DNA reads as TGTGCCAGCAGCTTAGGGACAGGGTCCTATGGCTACACCTTC. It translates to CASSLGTGSYGYTF.

The rearrangement joins TRBV7-9 to TRBJ2-4; a weak D match, TRBD2 (6 bases). Germline values: CDR1 SEHNR, CDR2 FQNEAQ (reference sequence). V lost 6 bases and J lost 11, with 20 bases in between. The CDR3 runs to 14 residues. CDR3 amino acids: CASRKNSGTFVQYF. The CDR3 DNA is TGTGCCAGCAGGAAGAATAGCGGCACATTCGTTCAGTACTTC.

The chain couples TRBV6-5 to TRBJ1-6, with no clear D. Trimming shortened V by 8 bases and J by 3 bases, and 11 bases separated the two germline ends. CDR1 and CDR2 (germline): MNHEY, SVGAGI. The CDR3 is 14 residues long. The CDR3 loop reads CASGAADYNSPLHF. CDR3 DNA: TGTGCCAGCGGAGCAGCAGACTATAATTCACCCCTCCACTTT.

V is TRBV7-2 and J is TRBJ2-7, with a tentative D call TRBD2 (5 bases). Germline CDR1 SGHTA, CDR2 FQGNSA. This CDR3 is 13 amino acids long. V gave up 1 base and J gave up 8 bases, with 12 bases separating them. The CDR3 sequence is CASSLELWEKQYF. The CDR3 nucleotides are TGTGCCAGCAGCTTAGAATTGTGGGAGAAGCAGTACTTC.

This clone was observed a few times. This rearrangement joins TRBV5-1 to TRBJ2-1, with a tentative D call TRBD2 (6 bases). Germline CDR1 SGHRS, CDR2 YFSETQ. This CDR3 has 14 residues. V was pared by 6 bases and J by 2 bases, with 12 bases between. CDR3 DNA: TGCGCCAGCAATGTAGCGGAAACCTACAATGAGCAGTTCTTC. This encodes CASNVAETYNEQFF.

This clone was seen only once. The J gene is TRBJ2-3, the V gene TRBV5-1; 11 nucleotides line up with TRBD1. J gave up 3 bases and V 4 bases, and 4 bases lay outside the gene matches. The germline V gene encodes CDR1 SGHRS and CDR2 YFSETQ. CDR3 length: 15 residues. CDR3 nucleotides: TGCGCCAGCAGCCACGGGACAGGGGGAACAGATACGCAGTATTTT. It encodes CASSHGTGGTDTQYF.

This clone was recorded only once. The rearrangement uses TRBV9 and TRBJ1-3; D gene unclear. Looked up from germline, CDR1 is SGDLS and CDR2 is YYNGEE. The CDR3 is 15 amino acids. Trimming pared 0 bases from V and 0 bases from J, leaving 7 bases between. The CDR3 sequence is CASSVGGHSGNTIYF. The DNA for the CDR3 is TGTGCCAGCAGCGTAGGAGGGCACTCTGGAAACACCATATATTTT. Full variable domain (rest looked up from reference TRBV9 and TRBJ1-3): DSGVTQTPKHLITATGQRVTLRCSPRSGDLSVYWYQQSLDQGLQFLIQYYNGEERAKGNILERFSAQQFPDLHSELNLSSLELGDSALYFCASSVGGHSGNTIYFGEGSWLTVV.